This T cell receptor beta chain originates from a study of cytomegalovirus exposure and HLA in healthy donors. The PCR had 60 Vbeta and 13 Jbeta primers. TCRdb's table, derived via immunoSEQ multiplex PCR, lists solely in-frame clones and lacks some. The sample has a few hundred thousand clones, approximately 80% seen once; the top ten hold 2.5% to 3%. This clone came up a few times. Germline is not matched at one junction end, which may reflect a read error. The CDR3 covers 13 residues. Germline CDR1 MNHNY, CDR2 SVGAGI (reference sequence). The chain combines TRBV6-6 with TRBJ2-6; weak D call: TRBD1 (5 bases). The sequence was obtained from a man aged 25-45 years in good health and CMV-seronegative. The sequenced material came from PBMCs. For the CDR3, the DNA is TGTGCCAGCATGGCCTCTGGGGCCAGCGTCCTGACTTTC. The encoded protein is CASMASGASVLTF.